This T cell receptor (beta chain) was observed in a study of technical replicates of blood from several donors. Libraries were prepared by immunoSEQ multiplex PCR; TCRdb keeps only in-frame clonotypes and omits some of them. The table includes 73,000 or so clones, around 90% detected once. V was clipped by 5 bases and J by 0 bases; unmatched bases: 10. Germline CDR1 reads WNHNN; CDR2 reads SYGVQD (reference sequence). The CDR3 spans 18 residues. This clonotype originated in a human donor in good health. Sequenced: T cells isolated from PBMCs. This chain connects TRBV10-1 to TRBJ2-2; 9 bases are a match to TRBD1. CDR3 protein: CASSSQEGQGTNTGELFF. The CDR3 DNA is TGCGCCAGCAGTTCGCAAGAGGGACAGGGTACGAACACCGGGGAGCTGTTTTTT.